The subject of this entry is one TCR beta chain. Its antigen remains unknown. The entry originates in a study of cytomegalovirus exposure and HLA in healthy donors. Study outcomes and limitations: Researchers catalogued roughly 150 TCR beta chains as cytomegalovirus-associated. As confirmed in vitro, three CMV-associated chains were specific for CMV antigens.

Here immunoSEQ multiplex PCR was the method, and the copy in TCRdb shows in-frame clones only, minus some. The top ten clones hold under 4.5% of a sample with some 90,000 clones, roughly nine tenths of them seen once. Germline CDR1 and CDR2: SGHDT and YYEEEE. The CDR3 covers 17 residues. Germline trimming cut 2 bases from V and 5 bases from J; bases unmatched to any gene: 12. The gene calls are TRBV5-6 and TRBJ2-5; 10 nucleotides match TRBD1. The sequenced sample was PBMCs. The source of this sequence is a woman in her thirties in good health and CMV-seronegative. The CDR3 bases are TGTGCCAGCAGCTTATCGCTGAGGGGACAGGGGTTTGAGACCCAGTACTTC. Its protein product is CASSLSLRGQGFETQYF. Variable domain in full (rest from reference TRBV5-6 and TRBJ2-5): DAGVTQSPTHLIKTRGQQVTLRCSPKSGHDTVSWYQQALGQGPQFIFQYYEEEERQRGNFPDRFSGHQFPNYSSELNVNALLLGDSALYLCASSLSLRGQGFETQYFGPGTRLLVL.